This T cell receptor (beta chain) was sequenced in a study of beta chain features in type 1 diabetes. Study results and limitations: Cells carrying high TCR expression could end up over-represented when cDNA is sequenced. Type 1 diabetes patients had VDJ junctions that carried fewer insertions and more deletions.

The study reverse transcribed the entire isolated RNA, so it sequenced expressed TCRB transcripts. Here immunoSEQ multiplex PCR was the method, and the copy in TCRdb shows in-frame clones only, minus some. The sample has 400,000 to 550,000 clones; about an eighth are singletons. The CDR3 spans 15 residues. V was pared by 5 bases and J by 5 bases, with 15 bases between. CDR1 is SEHNR and CDR2 is FQNEAQ in the germline V gene (reference sequence). Populations isolated by sorting all had purity greater than 95%. On this clone itself: Antigen specificity is unknown.

Sequencing was done on a sample of naive CD4+ T cells from blood. The chain combines TRBV7-9 with TRBJ1-4; D possibly corresponds to TRBD1 (5 bases). The clonotype originates from a woman aged 18 to 35 in good health. The CDR3 loop is CASSPLDSLNEKLFF. The CDR3 DNA reads as TGTGCCAGCAGCCCCCTAGACAGCCTAAATGAAAAACTGTTTTTT.